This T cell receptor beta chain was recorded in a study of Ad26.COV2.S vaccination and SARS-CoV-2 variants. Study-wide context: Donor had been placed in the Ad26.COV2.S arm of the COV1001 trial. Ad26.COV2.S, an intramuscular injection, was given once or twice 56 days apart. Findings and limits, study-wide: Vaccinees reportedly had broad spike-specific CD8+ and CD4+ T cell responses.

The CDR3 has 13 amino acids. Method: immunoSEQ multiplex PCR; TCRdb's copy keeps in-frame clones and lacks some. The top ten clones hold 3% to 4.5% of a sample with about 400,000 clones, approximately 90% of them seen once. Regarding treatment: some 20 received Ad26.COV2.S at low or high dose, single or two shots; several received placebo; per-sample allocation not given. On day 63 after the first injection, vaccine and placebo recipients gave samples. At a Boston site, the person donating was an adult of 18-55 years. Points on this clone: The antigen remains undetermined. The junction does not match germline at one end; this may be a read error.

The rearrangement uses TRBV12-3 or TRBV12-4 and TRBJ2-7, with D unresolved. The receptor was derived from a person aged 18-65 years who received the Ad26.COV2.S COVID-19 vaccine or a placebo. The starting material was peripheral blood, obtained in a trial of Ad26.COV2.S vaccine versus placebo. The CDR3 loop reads CASSLDNWAEQYF. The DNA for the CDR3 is TGTGCCAGCAGCTTAGACAATTGGGCCGAGCAGTACTTC.